The present TCR beta chain was sequenced within a study of T cell responses to AZD1222 COVID-19 vaccine. General study points: The CD4 TCRs associated with vaccination extended across spike and predominated at 160-218 and 743-854. Repertoire collection took place solely once the T cell response had peaked.

To note about this clone: The antigen remains unidentified.

The assay was immunoSEQ multiplex PCR, and TCRdb's table has in-frame clones only and misses some. The sample includes 120,000 or so clones, roughly 90% of them seen just once. From germline, CDR1 is LGHDT and CDR2 YNNKEL (reference sequence). The CDR3 has 12 residues. Trimming shortened V by 4 bases and J by 5 bases, and 8 bases separated the two germline ends. The chain employs TRBV3-1 (or the pseudogene TRBV3-2) and TRBJ1-2, with a possible D match to TRBD1 (6 bases). This material consisted of peripheral blood, taken on day 0 of AZD1222 vaccination. The source is an adult in good health. The CDR3 coding sequence is TGTGCCAGCAGCCTTCAGGGGTATGGCTACACCTTC. Translating it yields CASSLQGYGYTF.